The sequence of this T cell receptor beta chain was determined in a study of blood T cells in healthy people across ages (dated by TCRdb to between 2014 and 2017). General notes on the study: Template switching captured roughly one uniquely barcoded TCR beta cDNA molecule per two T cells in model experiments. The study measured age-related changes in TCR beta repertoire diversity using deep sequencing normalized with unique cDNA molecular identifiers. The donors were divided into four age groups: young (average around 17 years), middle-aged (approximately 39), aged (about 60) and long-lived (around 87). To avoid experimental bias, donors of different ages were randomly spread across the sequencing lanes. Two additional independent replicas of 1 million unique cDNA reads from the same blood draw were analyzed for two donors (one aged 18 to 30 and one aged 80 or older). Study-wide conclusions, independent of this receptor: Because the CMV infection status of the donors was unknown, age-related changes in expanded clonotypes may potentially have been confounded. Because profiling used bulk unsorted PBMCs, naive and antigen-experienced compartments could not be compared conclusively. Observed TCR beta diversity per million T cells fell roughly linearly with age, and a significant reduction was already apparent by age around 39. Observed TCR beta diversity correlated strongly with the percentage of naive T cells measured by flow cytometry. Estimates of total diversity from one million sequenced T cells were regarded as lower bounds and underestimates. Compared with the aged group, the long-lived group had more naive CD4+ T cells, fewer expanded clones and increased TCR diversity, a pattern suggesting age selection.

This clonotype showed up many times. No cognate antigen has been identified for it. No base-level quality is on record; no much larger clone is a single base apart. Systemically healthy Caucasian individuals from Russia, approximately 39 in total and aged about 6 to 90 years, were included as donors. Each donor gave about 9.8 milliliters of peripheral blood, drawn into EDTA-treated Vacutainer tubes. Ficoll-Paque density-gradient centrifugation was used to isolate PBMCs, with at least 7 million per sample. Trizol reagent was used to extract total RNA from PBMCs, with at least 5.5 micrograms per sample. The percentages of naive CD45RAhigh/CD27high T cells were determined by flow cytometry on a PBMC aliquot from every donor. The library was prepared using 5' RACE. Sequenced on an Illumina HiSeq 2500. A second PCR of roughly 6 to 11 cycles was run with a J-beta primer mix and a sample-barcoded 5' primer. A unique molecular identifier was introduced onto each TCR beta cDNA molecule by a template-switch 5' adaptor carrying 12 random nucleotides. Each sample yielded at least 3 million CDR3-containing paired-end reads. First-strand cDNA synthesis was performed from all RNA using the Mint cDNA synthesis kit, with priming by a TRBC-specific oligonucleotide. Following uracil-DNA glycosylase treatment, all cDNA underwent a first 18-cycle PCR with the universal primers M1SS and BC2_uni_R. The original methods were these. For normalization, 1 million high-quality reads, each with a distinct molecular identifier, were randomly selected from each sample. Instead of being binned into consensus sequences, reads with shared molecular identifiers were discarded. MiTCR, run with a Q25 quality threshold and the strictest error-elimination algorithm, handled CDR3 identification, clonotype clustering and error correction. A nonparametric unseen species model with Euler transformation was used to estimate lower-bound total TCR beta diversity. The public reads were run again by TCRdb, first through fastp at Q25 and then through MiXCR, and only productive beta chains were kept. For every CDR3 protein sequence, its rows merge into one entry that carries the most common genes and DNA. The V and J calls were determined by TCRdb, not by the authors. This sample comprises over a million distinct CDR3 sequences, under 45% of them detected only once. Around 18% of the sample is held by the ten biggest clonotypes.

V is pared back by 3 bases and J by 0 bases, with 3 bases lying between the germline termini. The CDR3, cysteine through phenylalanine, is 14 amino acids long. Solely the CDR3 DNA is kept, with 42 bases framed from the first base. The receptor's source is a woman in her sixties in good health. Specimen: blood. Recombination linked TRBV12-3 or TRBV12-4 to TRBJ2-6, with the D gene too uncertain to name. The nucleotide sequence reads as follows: TGTGCCAGCAGTTTCAGCTCTGGGGCCAACGTCCTGACTTTC. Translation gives CASSFSSGANVLTF.